A selection of T cell receptor beta chains follows, all from one sample in a study of blood T cell repertoires in COVID-19. Clones were read by immunoSEQ multiplex PCR, and TCRdb kept only the in-frame ones, dropping some. The data show 250,000 to 350,000 clones, around 89% seen once. What was sequenced was peripheral blood. These receptors were taken from a woman aged 55-69 years with acute or convalescent COVID-19. CDR3s include the opening cysteine and the closing phenylalanine or tryptophan. Each record gives: D gene, V gene, J gene, clone size, CDR3 protein, CDR3 DNA. D genes are given only for firm matches. A clone size is listed for some rows: how often the clone was seen (once, few, many), or a class if it is expanded.

>.|TRBV19|TRBJ1-2|.
CASSTGYGYTF
TGTGCCAGTAGTACGGGCTATGGCTACACCTTC
>TRBD1|TRBV5-4|TRBJ1-1|.
CASSLPTGVNTEAFF
TGTGCCAGCAGCTTGCCGACAGGGGTGAACACTGAAGCTTTCTTT
>TRBD2|TRBV7-8|TRBJ2-3|.
CASSLMAGEPTQYF
TGTGCCAGCAGTCTAATGGCGGGAGAACCGACGCAGTATTTT
>TRBD2|TRBV5-4|TRBJ2-7|.
CASSPSGSYEQYF
TGTGCCAGCAGCCCTAGCGGCTCCTACGAGCAGTACTTC
>.|TRBV7-9|TRBJ1-1|.
CASSPLTGLNTEAFF
TGTGCCAGCAGCCCCTTAACGGGTTTGAACACTGAAGCTTTCTTT
>.|TRBV28|TRBJ2-3|.
CASSPVLDTQYF
TGTGCCAGCAGCCCGGTCTTGGATACGCAGTATTTT
>.|TRBV5-1|TRBJ1-2|.
CASSFGTREHGYTF
TGCGCCAGCAGCTTTGGGACACGCGAACATGGCTACACCTTC
>.|TRBV9|TRBJ1-1|.
CASSVDGGSTEAFF
TGTGCCAGCAGCGTAGACGGGGGTTCGACTGAAGCTTTCTTT
>.|TRBV5-6|TRBJ2-1|.
CASSLAFGGEQFF
TGTGCCAGCAGCTTGGCCTTCGGGGGTGAGCAGTTCTTC
>TRBD2|TRBV19|TRBJ2-3|.
CASRHKGTSGGASTDTQYF
TGTGCCAGTAGGCACAAGGGGACTAGCGGGGGGGCCAGTACAGATACGCAGTATTTT
>TRBD2|TRBV28|TRBJ2-7|.
CASDTSGFSYEQYF
TGTGCCAGCGATACTAGCGGGTTCTCCTACGAGCAGTACTTC
>.|TRBV7-6|TRBJ1-5|.
CASTGSNQPQHF
TGTGCCAGCACGGGTAGCAATCAGCCCCAGCATTTT
>.|TRBV18|TRBJ2-4|.
CASSPRDTQAKNIQYF
TGTGCCAGCTCACCAAGGGACACCCAAGCCAAAAACATTCAGTACTTC
>TRBD1|TRBV6-2/TRBV6-3|TRBJ2-7|.
CASSYSGQINYEQYF
TGTGCCAGCAGTTACTCGGGACAGATAAATTACGAGCAGTACTTC
>TRBD2|TRBV7-9|TRBJ2-2|.
CASSPKVAGDFRELFF
TGTGCCAGCAGCCCTAAAGTAGCGGGAGATTTCCGGGAGCTGTTTTTT
>.|TRBV4-2|TRBJ1-1|.
CASSQDRSGVTFF
TGTGCCAGCAGCCAAGACAGGTCAGGGGTAACTTTCTTT
>.|TRBV3-1/TRBV3-2|TRBJ2-1|.
CASSQVNSGPVEQFF
TGTGCCAGCAGCCAAGTGAATAGCGGCCCTGTTGAGCAGTTCTTC
>TRBD1|TRBV7-9|TRBJ1-1|once
CASSPETGPRGIEAFF
TGTGCCAGCAGCCCAGAGACAGGGCCTCGAGGAATTGAAGCTTTCTTT
>TRBD1|TRBV19|TRBJ1-5|once
CASSMDRGRQPQHF
TGTGCCAGTAGTATGGACAGGGGGCGGCAGCCCCAGCATTTT
>TRBD1|TRBV28|TRBJ2-1|.
CASTGPGQVNEQFF
TGTGCCAGCACCGGACCGGGACAGGTGAATGAGCAGTTCTTC
>TRBD2|TRBV6-5|TRBJ2-7|once
CASSSPTGGLPYEQYF
TGTGCCAGCAGTTCTCCGACGGGAGGGTTGCCCTACGAGCAGTACTTC
>TRBD2|TRBV5-4|TRBJ2-7|.
CASSLPGAGGYYEQYF
TGTGCCAGCAGCTTGCCCGGGGCGGGGGGCTACTACGAGCAGTACTTC
>TRBD1|TRBV29-1|TRBJ1-1|once
CSVAGTVDLNTEAFF
TGCAGCGTAGCCGGGACAGTCGATTTGAACACTGAAGCTTTCTTT
>.|TRBV19|TRBJ2-7|.
CASSIDAEQLRYEQYF
TGTGCCAGTAGTATAGATGCTGAACAGTTGCGCTACGAGCAGTACTTC
>.|TRBV6-2/TRBV6-3|TRBJ2-6|few
CASSLTGANVLTF
TGTGCCAGCAGCTTAACTGGGGCCAACGTCCTGACTTTC
>.|TRBV19|TRBJ2-7|.
CASSKTASGYEQYF
TGTGCCAGTAGTAAGACAGCCTCGGGCTACGAGCAGTACTTC
>.|TRBV11-2|TRBJ1-2|few
CASSPAGGTGYTF
TGTGCCAGCAGCCCCGCCGGGGGGACTGGCTACACCTTC
>TRBD2|TRBV18|TRBJ2-3|.
CASSPLGEGQDTQYF
TGTGCCAGCTCACCTCTGGGGGAGGGCCAAGATACGCAGTATTTT
>TRBD2|TRBV19|TRBJ2-2|.
CASSFVGGLAGVRGELFF
TGTGCCAGTAGTTTTGTTGGGGGACTAGCGGGAGTCCGCGGGGAGCTGTTTTTT